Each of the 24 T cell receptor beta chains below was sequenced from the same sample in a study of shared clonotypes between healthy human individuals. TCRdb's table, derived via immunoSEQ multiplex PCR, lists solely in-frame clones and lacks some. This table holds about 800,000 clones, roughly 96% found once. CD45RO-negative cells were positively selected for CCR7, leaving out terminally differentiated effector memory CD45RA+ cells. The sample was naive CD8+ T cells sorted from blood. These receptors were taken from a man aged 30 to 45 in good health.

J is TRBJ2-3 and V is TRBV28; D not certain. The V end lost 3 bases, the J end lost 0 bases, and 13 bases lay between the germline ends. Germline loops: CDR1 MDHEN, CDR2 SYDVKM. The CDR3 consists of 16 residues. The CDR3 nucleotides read TGTGCCAGCAGTTTTTTTATCGCTACTAGCACAGATACGCAGTATTTT. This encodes CASSFFIATSTDTQYF.

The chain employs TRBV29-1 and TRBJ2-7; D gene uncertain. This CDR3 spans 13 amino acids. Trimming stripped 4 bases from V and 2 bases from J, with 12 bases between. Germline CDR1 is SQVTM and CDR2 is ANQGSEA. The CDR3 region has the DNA TGCAGCGTTGTTAAGGACGATACCTACGAGCAGTACTTC. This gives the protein CSVVKDDTYEQYF.

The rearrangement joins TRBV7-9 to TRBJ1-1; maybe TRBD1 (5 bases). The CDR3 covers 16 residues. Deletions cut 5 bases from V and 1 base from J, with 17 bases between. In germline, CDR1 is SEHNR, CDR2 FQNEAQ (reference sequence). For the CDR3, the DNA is TGTGCCAGCAGCCAGAACTGGGACGGTAAGAACACTGAAGCTTTCTTT. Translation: CASSQNWDGKNTEAFF. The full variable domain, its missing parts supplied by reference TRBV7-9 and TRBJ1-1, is DTGVSQNPRHKITKRGQNVTFRCDPISEHNRLYWYRQTLGQGPEFLTYFQNEAQLEKSRLLSDRFSAERPKGSFSTLEIQRTEQGDSAMYLCASSQNWDGKNTEAFFGQGTRLTVV.

The DNA of the CDR3 is TGTGCTCACAGGGGACTAGTCCCCGGGGAGCTGTTTTTT. It codes for CAHRGLVPGELFF. The chain joins TRBV7-9 to TRBJ2-2; TRBD2 might be the D (8 bases). Germline assignment: CDR1 SEHNR and CDR2 FQNEAQ (reference sequence). The CDR3 totals 13 residues. Complete variable domain (other parts from reference TRBV7-9 and TRBJ2-2): DTGVSQNPRHKITKRGQNVTFRCDPISEHNRLYWYRQTLGQGPEFLTYFQNEAQLEKSRLLSDRFSAERPKGSFSTLEIQRTEQGDSAMYLCAHRGLVPGELFFGEGSRLTVL.

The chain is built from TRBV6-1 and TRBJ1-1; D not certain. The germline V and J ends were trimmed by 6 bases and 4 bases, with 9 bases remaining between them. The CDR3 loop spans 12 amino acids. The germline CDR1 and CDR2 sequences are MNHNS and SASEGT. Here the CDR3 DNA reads TGTGCCAGCAGGGGGTTGGTCACTGAAGCTTTCTTT. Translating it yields CASRGLVTEAFF.

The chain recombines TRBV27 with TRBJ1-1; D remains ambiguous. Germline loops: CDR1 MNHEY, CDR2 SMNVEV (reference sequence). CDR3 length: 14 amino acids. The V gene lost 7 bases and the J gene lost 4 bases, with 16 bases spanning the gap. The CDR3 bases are TGTGCCAGCAAAACACTTGGTTTTGGCACTGAAGCTTTCTTT. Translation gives CASKTLGFGTEAFF.

The CDR3, as DNA: TGTGCCAGTAGTATTCTCCTGGGACAGGGGTTCACAGATACGCAGTATTTT. This translates into CASSILLGQGFTDTQYF. The chain joins TRBV19 to TRBJ2-3; the match to TRBD1 covers 10 bases. J was trimmed by 2 bases and V by 3 bases; bases with no gene match: 8. The CDR3 is 17 amino acids. In germline, CDR1 is LNHDA, CDR2 SQIVND (reference sequence).

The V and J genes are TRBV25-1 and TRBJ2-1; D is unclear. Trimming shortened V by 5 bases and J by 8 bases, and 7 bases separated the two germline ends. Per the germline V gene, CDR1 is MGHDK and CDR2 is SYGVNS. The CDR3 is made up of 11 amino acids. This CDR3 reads CASSHGDEQFF. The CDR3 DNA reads TGTGCCAGCAGTCACGGCGATGAGCAGTTCTTC.

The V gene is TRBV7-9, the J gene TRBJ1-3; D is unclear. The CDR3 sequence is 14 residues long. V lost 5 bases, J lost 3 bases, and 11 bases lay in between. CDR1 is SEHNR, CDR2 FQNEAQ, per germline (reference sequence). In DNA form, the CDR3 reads TGTGCCAGCAGCCCCTCGGCAGGTGGAAACACCATATATTTT. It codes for CASSPSAGGNTIYF.

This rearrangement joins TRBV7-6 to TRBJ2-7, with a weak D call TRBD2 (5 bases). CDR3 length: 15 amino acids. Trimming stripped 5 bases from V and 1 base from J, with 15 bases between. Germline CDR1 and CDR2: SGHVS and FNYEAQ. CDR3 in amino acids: CASSTLGVASYEQYF. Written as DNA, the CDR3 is TGTGCCAGCAGCACACTCGGGGTCGCGTCCTACGAGCAGTACTTC.

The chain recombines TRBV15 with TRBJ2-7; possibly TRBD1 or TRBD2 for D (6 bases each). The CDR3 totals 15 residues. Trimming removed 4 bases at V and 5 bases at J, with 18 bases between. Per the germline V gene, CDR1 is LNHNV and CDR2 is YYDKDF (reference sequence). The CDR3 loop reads CATSTLPLEGDEQYF. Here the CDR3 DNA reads TGTGCCACCAGCACCCTACCTTTGGAGGGGGACGAGCAGTACTTC.

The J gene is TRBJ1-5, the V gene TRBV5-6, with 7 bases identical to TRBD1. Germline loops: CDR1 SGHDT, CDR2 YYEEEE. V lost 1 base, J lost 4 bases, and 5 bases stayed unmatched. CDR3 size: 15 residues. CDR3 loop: CASSLLGQTNQPQHF. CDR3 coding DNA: TGTGCCAGCAGCTTGCTGGGACAGACGAATCAGCCCCAGCATTTT.

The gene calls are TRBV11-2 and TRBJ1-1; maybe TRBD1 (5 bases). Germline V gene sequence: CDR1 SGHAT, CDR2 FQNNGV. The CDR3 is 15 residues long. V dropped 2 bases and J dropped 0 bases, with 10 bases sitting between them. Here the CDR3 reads CASSLNAGMNTEAFF. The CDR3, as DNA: TGTGCCAGCAGCTTAAACGCAGGGATGAACACTGAAGCTTTCTTT.

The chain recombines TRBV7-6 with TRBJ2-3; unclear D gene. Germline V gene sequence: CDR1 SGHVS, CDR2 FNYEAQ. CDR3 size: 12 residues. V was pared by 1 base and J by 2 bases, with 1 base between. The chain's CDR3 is CASSLDTDTQYF. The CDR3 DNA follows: TGTGCCAGCAGCTTAGACACAGATACGCAGTATTTT.

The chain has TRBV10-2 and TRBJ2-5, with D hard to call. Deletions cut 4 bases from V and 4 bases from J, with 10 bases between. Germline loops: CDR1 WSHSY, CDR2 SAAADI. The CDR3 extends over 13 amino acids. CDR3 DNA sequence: TGCGCCAGCAGTGGTCAGAGAGGAGAGACCCAGTACTTC. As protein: CASSGQRGETQYF.

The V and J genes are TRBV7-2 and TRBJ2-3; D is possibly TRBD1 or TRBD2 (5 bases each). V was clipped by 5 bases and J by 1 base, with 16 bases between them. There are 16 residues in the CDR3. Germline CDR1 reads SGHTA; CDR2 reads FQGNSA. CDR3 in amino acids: CASSLNGGSRTDTQYF. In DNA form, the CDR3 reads TGTGCCAGCAGCCTTAATGGGGGTTCACGCACAGATACGCAGTATTTT.

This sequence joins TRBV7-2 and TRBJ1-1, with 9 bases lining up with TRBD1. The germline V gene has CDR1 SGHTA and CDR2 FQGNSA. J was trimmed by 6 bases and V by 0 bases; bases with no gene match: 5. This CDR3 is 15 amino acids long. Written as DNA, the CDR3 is TGTGCCAGCAGCTTAGCACGGGACAGGGCCCCTGAAGCTTTCTTT. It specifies CASSLARDRAPEAFF.

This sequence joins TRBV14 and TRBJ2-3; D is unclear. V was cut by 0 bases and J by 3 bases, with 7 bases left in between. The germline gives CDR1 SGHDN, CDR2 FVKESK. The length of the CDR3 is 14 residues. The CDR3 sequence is CASSQDLGTDTQYF. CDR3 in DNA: TGTGCCAGCAGCCAAGATCTCGGAACAGATACGCAGTATTTT. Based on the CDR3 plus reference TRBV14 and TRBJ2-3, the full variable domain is EAGVTQFPSHSVIEKGQTVTLRCDPISGHDNLYWYRRVMGKEIKFLLHFVKESKQDESGMPNNRFLAERTGGTYSTLKVQPAELEDSGVYFCASSQDLGTDTQYFGPGTRLTVL.

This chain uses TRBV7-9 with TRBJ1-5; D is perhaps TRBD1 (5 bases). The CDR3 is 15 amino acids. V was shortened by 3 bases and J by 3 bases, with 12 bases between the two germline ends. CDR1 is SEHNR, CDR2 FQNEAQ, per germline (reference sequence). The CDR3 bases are TGTGCCAGCAGCTTGGGAGACAGTTTCAATCAGCCCCAGCATTTT. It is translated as CASSLGDSFNQPQHF.

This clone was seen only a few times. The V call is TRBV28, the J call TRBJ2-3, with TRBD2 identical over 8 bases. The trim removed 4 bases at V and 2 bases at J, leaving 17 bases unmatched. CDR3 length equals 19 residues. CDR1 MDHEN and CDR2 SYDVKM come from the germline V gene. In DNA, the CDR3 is TGTGCCAGCAGTTCCCTACACGGAGGTCTAGCGGGTGACACAGATACGCAGTATTTT. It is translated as CASSSLHGGLAGDTDTQYF.

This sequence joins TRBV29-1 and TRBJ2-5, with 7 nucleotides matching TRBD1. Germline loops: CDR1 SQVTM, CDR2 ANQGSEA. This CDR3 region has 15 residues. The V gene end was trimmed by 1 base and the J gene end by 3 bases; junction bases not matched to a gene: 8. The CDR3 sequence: CSVEARDREEETQYF. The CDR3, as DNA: TGCAGCGTTGAAGCCCGGGACAGAGAAGAAGAGACCCAGTACTTC.

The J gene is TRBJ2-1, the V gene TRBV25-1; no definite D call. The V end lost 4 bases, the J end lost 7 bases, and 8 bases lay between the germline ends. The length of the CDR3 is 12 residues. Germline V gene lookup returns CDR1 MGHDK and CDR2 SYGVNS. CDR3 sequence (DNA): TGTGCCAGCAGTGTGACGGCTAATGAGCAGTTCTTC. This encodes CASSVTANEQFF.

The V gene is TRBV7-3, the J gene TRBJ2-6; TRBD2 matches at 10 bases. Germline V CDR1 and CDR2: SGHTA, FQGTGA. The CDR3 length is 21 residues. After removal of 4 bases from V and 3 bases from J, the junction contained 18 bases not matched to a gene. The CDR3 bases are TGTGCCAGCAGCTACCGCCCGCGGAGCGGGAGGGCCGGGGATGGGGCCAACGTCCTGACTTTC. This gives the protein CASSYRPRSGRAGDGANVLTF. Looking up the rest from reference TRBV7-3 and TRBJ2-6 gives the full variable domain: GAGVSQTPSNKVTEKGKYVELRCDPISGHTALYWYRQSLGQGPEFLIYFQGTGAADDSGLPNDRFFAVRPEGSVSTLKIQRTERGDSAVYLCASSYRPRSGRAGDGANVLTFGAGSRLTVL.

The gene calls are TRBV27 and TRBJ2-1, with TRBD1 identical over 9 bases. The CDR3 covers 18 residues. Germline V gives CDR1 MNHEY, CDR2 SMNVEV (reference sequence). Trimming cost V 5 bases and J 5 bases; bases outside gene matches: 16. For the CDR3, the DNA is TGTGCCAGCAGTCCCCGGACAGGGGATTGGTGGCTACACAATGAGCAGTTCTTC. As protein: CASSPRTGDWWLHNEQFF.